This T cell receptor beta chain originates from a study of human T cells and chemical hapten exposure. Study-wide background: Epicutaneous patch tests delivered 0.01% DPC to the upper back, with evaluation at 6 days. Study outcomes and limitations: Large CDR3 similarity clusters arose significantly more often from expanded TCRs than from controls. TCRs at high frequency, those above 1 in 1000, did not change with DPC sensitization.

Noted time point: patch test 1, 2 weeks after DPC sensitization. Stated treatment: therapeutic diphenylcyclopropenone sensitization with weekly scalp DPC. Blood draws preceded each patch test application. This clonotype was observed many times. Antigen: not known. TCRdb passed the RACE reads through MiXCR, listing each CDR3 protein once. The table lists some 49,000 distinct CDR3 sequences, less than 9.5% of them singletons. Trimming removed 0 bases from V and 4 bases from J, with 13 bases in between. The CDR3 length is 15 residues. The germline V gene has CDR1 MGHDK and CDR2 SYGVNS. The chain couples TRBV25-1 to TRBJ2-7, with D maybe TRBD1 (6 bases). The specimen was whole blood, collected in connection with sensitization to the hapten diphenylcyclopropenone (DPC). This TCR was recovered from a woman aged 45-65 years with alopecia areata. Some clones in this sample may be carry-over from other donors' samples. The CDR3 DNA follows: TGTGCCAGCAGTGAATACTCGCCAGGGGCGTACGAGCAGTACTTC. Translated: CASSEYSPGAYEQYF.